This T cell receptor (beta chain) was obtained from a study of identical twins. Each CDR3 protein gets one entry after TCRdb re-called the 5' RACE reads with MiXCR. The sample carries 400,000 to 500,000 distinct CDR3 sequences, about 18% recorded once. The CDR3 contains 18 residues. Trimming at V came to 5 bases and at J to 6 bases, leaving 21 bases not matched to a gene. Germline V CDR1 and CDR2: SGHAT, FQNNGV. This clonotype was obtained from a man aged 50 to 60 in good health. The sequencing input was naive T cells sorted from blood. The rearrangement joins TRBV11-2 to TRBJ2-5, with TRBD1 matching 7 bases. The CDR3 DNA follows: TGTGCCAGCAGCACCCGACGGGAACAGGGGTCGATCGGAAAGACCCAGTACTTC. It specifies CASSTRREQGSIGKTQYF.